This TCR beta chain was sequenced in a study of lymphopenia after photon versus proton radiotherapy. Study-level findings and limits: Better survival with proton therapy was suggested as possible, not demonstrated. After the lymphocyte nadir, photon-treated repertoires showed oligoclonal expansion, especially of CD8+ Temra cells.

Assay: immunoSEQ multiplex PCR; the TCRdb copy retains only in-frame clones and omits some. Here the sample spans 7,100 or so clones, 88% being singletons. There are 16 residues in the CDR3. The germline V gene encodes CDR1 SGDLS and CDR2 YYNGEE. Trimming removed 0 bases from V and 2 bases from J, with 14 bases in between. Concerning this clone: What it binds is not known.

Sequenced material: peripheral blood, taken from a patient treated with photon-based radiotherapy. This receptor was obtained from a woman in her 70s with pancreatic cancer. The chain couples TRBV9 to TRBJ1-2, with a weak D call TRBD1 (5 bases). The CDR3 DNA reads as TGTGCCAGCAGCGTAGAGCCGACAGCGCAGAACTATGGCTACACCTTC. It is translated as CASSVEPTAQNYGYTF.